What follows are 5 T cell receptor beta chains derived from one specimen sequenced in a study of cytomegalovirus exposure and HLA in healthy donors. Libraries were prepared by immunoSEQ multiplex PCR; TCRdb keeps only in-frame clonotypes and omits some of them. The sample has about 130,000 clones, about 91% seen once. The sample taken for sequencing was PBMCs. The receptors come from a woman in her late teens or twenties in good health and CMV-seropositive.

The rearrangement uses TRBV7-2 and TRBJ1-6; D gene unclear. V dropped 5 bases and J dropped 9 bases, with 5 bases sitting between them. Germline V gene data show CDR1 as SGHTA and CDR2 as FQGNSA. The CDR3 spans 11 residues. For the CDR3, the DNA is TGTGCCAGCAGCCACAGTTCACCCCTCCACTTT. Translation gives CASSHSSPLHF.

The rearrangement links TRBV7-3 to TRBJ1-1, with D maybe TRBD1 (5 bases). The CDR3 is 13 residues long. CDR1 is SGHTA, CDR2 FQGTGA, per germline. V lost 3 bases and J 7 bases, leaving 12 bases between the germline ends. DNA of the CDR3: TGTGCCAGCAGCTTCGACCTTAGGGGTGAAGCTTTCTTT. It yields the protein CASSFDLRGEAFF.

This rearrangement joins TRBV7-6 to TRBJ2-5; 10 bases match TRBD1. The CDR3 sequence is 17 residues long. From germline, CDR1 is SGHVS and CDR2 FNYEAQ. The V segment lost 5 bases and the J segment 5 bases; nucleotides outside the gene matches: 14. Here the CDR3 DNA reads TGTGCCAGCAGCCCCAGGGGGACAGGGGTGTTAGGGGAGACCCAGTACTTC. Translating it yields CASSPRGTGVLGETQYF.

This clone came up a few times. The genes are TRBV19 and TRBJ1-5; TRBD1 matches 9 bases. Germline assignment: CDR1 LNHDA and CDR2 SQIVND (reference sequence). The CDR3 contains 13 residues. Trimming removed 8 bases from V and 7 bases from J; junction bases left unmatched: 6. The CDR3 DNA reads as TGTGCCAGTGAGGACAGGGGAGGCCAGCCCCAGCATTTT. As protein: CASEDRGGQPQHF.

CDR3 sequence: CASSDRGADPSYEQYF. Written as DNA, the CDR3 is TGTGCCAGCAGCGACAGGGGCGCCGATCCCTCCTACGAGCAGTACTTC. The chain links TRBV28 to TRBJ2-7, with TRBD1 identical over 8 bases. V trimming: 6 bases; J trimming: 0 bases; junction bases outside the gene matches: 10. This CDR3 region has 16 residues. CDR1 and CDR2 (germline): MDHEN, SYDVKM.